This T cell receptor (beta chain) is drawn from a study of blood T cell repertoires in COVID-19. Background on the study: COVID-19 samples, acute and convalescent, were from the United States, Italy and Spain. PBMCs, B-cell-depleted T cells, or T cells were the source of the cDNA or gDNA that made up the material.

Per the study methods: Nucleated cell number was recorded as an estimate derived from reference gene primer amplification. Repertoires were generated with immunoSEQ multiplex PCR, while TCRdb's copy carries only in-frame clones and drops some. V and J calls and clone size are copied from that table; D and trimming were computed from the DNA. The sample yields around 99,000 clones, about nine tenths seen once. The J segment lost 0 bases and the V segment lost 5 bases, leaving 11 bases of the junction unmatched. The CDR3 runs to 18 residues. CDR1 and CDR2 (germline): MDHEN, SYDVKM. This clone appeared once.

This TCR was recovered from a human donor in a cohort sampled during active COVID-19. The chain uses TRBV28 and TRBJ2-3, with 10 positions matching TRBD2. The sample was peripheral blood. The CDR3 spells CASSQIITSGTSTDTQYF. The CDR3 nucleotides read TGTGCCAGCAGTCAAATAATCACTAGCGGGACTAGCACAGATACGCAGTATTTT.